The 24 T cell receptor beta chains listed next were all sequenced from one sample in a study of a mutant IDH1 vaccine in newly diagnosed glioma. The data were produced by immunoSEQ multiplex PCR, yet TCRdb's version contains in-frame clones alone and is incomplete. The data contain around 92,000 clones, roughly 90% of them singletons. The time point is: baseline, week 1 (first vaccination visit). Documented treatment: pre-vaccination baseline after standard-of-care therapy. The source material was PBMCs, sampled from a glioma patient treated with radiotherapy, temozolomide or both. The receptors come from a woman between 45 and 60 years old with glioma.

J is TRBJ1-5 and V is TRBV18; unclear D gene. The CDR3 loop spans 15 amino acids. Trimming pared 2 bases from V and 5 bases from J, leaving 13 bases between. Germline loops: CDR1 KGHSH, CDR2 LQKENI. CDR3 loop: CASSPSGSPDQPQHF. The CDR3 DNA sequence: TGTGCCAGCTCACCATCAGGATCCCCAGATCAGCCCCAGCATTTT.

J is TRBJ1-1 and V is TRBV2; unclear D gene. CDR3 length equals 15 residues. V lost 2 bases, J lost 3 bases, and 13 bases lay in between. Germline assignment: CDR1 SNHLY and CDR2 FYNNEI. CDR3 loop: CASSEYRVRDTEAFF. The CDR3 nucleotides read TGTGCCAGCAGTGAATATCGGGTTAGGGACACTGAAGCTTTCTTT.

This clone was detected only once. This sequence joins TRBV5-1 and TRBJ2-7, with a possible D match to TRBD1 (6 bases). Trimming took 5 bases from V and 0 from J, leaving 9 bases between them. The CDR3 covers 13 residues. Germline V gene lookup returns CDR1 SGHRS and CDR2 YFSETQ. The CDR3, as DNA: TGCGCCAGCAGGGACAGCGACTCCTACGAGCAGTACTTC. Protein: CASRDSDSYEQYF.

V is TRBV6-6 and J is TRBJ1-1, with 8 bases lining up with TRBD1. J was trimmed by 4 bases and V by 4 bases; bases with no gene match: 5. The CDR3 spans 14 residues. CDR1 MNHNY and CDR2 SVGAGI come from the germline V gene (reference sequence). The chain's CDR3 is CASSFQQGGTEAFF. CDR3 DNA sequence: TGTGCCAGCAGTTTCCAACAGGGGGGCACTGAAGCTTTCTTT.

The CDR3: CARSSGKSYIQYF. CDR3 sequence (DNA): TGTGCCAGATCTAGCGGAAAAAGCTACATTCAGTACTTC. This rearrangement joins TRBV2 to TRBJ2-4; TRBD2 aligns across 7 bases. Trimming removed 9 bases from V and 8 bases from J; junction bases left unmatched: 10. Germline CDR1 and CDR2: SNHLY and FYNNEI. The CDR3 is 13 residues long.

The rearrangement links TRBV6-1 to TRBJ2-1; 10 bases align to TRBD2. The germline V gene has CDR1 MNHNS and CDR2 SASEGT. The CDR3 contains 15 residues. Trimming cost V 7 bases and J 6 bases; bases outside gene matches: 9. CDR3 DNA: TGTGCCAGCACCTTCCGGACTAGCGGTTTCAATGAGCAGTTCTTC. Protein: CASTFRTSGFNEQFF.

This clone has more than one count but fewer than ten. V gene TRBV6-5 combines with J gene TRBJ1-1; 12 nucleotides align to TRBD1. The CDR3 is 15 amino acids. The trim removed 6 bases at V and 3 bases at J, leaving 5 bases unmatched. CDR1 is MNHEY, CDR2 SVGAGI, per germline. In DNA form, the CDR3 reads TGTGCCAGCAGGGGACAGGGGGCAGGGGACACTGAAGCTTTCTTT. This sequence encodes CASRGQGAGDTEAFF.

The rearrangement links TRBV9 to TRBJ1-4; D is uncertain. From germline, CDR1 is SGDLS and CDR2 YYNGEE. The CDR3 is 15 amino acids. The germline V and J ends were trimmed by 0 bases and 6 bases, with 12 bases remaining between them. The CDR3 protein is CASSVGRRSDEKLFF. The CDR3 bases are TGTGCCAGCAGCGTAGGACGCAGAAGTGATGAAAAACTGTTTTTT.

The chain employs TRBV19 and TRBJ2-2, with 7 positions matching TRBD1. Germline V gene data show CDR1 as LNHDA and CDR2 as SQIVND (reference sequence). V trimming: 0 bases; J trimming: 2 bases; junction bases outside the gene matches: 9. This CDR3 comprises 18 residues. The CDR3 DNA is TGTGCCAGTAGTATAGAGATGACCGGGACAGCTAACACCGGGGAGCTGTTTTTT. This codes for CASSIEMTGTANTGELFF. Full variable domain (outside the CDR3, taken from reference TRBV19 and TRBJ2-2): DGGITQSPKYLFRKEGQNVTLSCEQNLNHDAMYWYRQDPGQGLRLIYYSQIVNDFQKGDIAEGYSVSREKKESFPLTVTSAQKNPTAFYLCASSIEMTGTANTGELFFGEGSRLTVL.

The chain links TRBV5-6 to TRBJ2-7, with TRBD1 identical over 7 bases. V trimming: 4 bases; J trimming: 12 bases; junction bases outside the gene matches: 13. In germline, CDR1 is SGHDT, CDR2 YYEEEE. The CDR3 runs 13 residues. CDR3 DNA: TGTGCCAGCAGCGGAAACAGGGGTAGACCCTCGTACTTC. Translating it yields CASSGNRGRPSYF.

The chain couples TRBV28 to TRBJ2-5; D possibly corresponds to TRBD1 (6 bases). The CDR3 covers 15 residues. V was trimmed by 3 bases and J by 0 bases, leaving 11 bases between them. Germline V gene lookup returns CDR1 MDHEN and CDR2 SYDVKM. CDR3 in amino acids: CASSFGQGYQETQYF. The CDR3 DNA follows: TGTGCCAGCAGTTTTGGCCAGGGGTACCAAGAGACCCAGTACTTC.

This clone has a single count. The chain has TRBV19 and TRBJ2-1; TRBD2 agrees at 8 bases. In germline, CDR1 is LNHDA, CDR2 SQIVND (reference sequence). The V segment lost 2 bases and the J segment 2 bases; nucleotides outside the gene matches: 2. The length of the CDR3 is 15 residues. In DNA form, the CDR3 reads TGTGCCAGTAGTATATTAGCGGGGACCTACAATGAGCAGTTCTTC. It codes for CASSILAGTYNEQFF.

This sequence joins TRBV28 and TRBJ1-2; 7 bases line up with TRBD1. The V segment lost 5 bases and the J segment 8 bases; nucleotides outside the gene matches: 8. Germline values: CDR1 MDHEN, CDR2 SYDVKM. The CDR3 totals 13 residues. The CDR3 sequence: CASSQRQGGGYTF. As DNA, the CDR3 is TGTGCCAGCAGTCAAAGACAGGGAGGGGGCTACACCTTC.

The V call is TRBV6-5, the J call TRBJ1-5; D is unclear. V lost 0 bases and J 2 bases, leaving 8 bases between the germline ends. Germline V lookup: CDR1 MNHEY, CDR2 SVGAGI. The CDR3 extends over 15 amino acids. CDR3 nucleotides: TGTGCCAGCAGTTACTCGATGGGTGGCAATCAGCCCCAGCATTTT. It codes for CASSYSMGGNQPQHF.

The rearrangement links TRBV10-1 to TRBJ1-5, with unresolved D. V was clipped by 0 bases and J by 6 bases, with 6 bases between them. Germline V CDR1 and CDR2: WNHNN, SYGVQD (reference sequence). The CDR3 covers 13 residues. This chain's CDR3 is CASSESAGQPQHF. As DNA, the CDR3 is TGCGCCAGCAGTGAGTCTGCGGGTCAGCCCCAGCATTTT.

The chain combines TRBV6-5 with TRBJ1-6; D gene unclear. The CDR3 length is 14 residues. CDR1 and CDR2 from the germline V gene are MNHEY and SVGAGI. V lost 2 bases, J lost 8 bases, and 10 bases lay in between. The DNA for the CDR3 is TGTGCCAGCAGTTACAAGGACGGGGATTCACCCCTCCACTTT. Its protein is CASSYKDGDSPLHF.

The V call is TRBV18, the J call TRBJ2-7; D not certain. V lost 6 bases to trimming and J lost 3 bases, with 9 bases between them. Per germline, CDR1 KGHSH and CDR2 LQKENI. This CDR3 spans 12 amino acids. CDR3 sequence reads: CASSESIYEQYF. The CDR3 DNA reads TGTGCCAGCTCCGAGTCAATCTACGAGCAGTACTTC.

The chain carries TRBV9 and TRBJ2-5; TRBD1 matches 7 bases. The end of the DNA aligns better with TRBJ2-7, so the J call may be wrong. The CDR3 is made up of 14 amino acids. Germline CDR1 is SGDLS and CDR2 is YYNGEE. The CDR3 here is CASSVKGAAYEQYF. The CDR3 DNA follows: TGTGCCAGCAGCGTAAAGGGGGCTGCCTACGAGCAGTACTTC.

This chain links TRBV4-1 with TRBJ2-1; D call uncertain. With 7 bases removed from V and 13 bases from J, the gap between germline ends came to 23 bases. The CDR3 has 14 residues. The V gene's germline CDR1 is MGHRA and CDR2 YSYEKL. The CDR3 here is CASKVSYSHTDQFF. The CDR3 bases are TGCGCCAGCAAGGTTTCGTACTCGCACACCGACCAGTTCTTC.

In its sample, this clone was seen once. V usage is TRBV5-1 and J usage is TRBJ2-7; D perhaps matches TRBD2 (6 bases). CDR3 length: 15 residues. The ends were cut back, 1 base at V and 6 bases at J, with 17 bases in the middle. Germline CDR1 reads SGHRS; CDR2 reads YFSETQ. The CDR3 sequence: CASSLQRDSVREQYF. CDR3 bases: TGCGCCAGCAGCTTGCAACGGGACTCTGTGCGCGAGCAGTACTTC.

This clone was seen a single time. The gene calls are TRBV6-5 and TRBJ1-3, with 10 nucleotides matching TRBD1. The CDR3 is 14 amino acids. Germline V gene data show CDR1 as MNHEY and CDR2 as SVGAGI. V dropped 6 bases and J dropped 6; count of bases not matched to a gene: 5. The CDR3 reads CASSLTGGENTIYF. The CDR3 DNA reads TGTGCCAGCAGCTTGACAGGGGGCGAAAACACCATATATTTT.

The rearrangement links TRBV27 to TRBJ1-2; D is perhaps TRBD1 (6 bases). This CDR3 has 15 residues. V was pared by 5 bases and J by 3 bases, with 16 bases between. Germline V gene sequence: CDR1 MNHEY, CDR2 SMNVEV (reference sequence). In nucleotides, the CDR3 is TGTGCCAGCAGTCCCTGGGTCAGGGGTGACTATGGCTACACCTTC. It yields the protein CASSPWVRGDYGYTF.

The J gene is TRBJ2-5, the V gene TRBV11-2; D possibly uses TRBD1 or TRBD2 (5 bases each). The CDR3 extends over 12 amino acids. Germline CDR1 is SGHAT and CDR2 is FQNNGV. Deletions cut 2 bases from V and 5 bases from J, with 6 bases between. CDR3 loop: CASSLRGETQYF. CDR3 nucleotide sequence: TGTGCCAGCAGCTTACGGGGCGAGACCCAGTACTTC.

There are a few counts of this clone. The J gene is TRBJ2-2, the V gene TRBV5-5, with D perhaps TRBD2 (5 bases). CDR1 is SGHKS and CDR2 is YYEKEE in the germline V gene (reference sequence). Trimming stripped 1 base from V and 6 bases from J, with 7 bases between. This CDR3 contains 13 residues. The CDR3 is CASSLRGSGELFF. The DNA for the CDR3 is TGTGCCAGCAGCTTGCGGGGATCCGGGGAGCTGTTTTTT.